The 32 T cell receptor beta chains below all came from one sample that was sequenced in a study of preoperative IRX-2 immunotherapy in early breast cancer. Profiled with immunoSEQ multiplex PCR; TCRdb holds only in-frame clones, not every one. The sample carries 30,000 to 35,000 clones, around 83% recorded once. The treatment: preoperative locoregional IRX-2 cytokine immunotherapy. Sample: lymph node tissue, taken from a patient treated with IRX-2 immunotherapy. These receptors were collected from a human donor with breast cancer.

The rearrangement uses TRBV15 and TRBJ2-5, with D perhaps being TRBD1 or TRBD2 (5 bases each). The ends were cut back, 5 bases at V and 2 bases at J, with 12 bases in the middle. From germline, CDR1 is LNHNV and CDR2 YYDKDF (reference sequence). The CDR3 totals 14 residues. Written as DNA, the CDR3 is TGTGCCACCAGCGTCGGGACCAGTCAAGAGACCCAGTACTTC. It encodes CATSVGTSQETQYF.

V usage is TRBV6-8 and J usage is TRBJ1-2, with a possible D match to TRBD1 (5 bases). The germline V gene has CDR1 MNHGY and CDR2 SAAAGT. This CDR3 is built from 12 residues. Deletions cut 5 bases from V and 6 bases from J, with 10 bases between. The CDR3 bases are TGTGCCAGCAGTGTAGCAGGGAATGGCTACACCTTC. Amino acids: CASSVAGNGYTF.

This chain joins TRBV1 and TRBJ1-2. TRBV1 is a pseudogene locus. CDR3 length: 15 amino acids. DNA of the CDR3: TGCGCCAGCAGCCCCATGATGGGGGGCCCCTATGGCTACACCTTC. Translating gives CASSPMMGGPYGYTF.

This rearrangement joins TRBV14 to TRBJ2-2, with D possibly matching TRBD2 (5 bases). V was cut by 3 bases and J by 0 bases, with 5 bases left in between. Germline-derived CDR1 and CDR2 are SGHDN and FVKESK. The CDR3 length is 14 residues. CDR3 region: CASSQRANTGELFF. The CDR3 region has the DNA TGTGCCAGCAGCCAGCGGGCGAACACCGGGGAGCTGTTTTTT.

This chain connects TRBV29-1 to TRBJ1-1, with 7 bases identical to TRBD1. The CDR3 contains 13 residues. After removal of 4 bases from V and 4 bases from J, the junction contained 6 bases not matched to a gene. CDR1 SQVTM and CDR2 ANQGSEA come from the germline V gene. The CDR3 sequence is CSVAPTGRTEAFF. In nucleotides, the CDR3 is TGCAGCGTTGCCCCGACAGGGCGCACTGAAGCTTTCTTT.

The chain recombines TRBV18 with TRBJ1-5; 11 bases align to TRBD1. Trimming took 5 bases from V and 7 from J; bases not matched to a gene: 4. Germline V gives CDR1 KGHSH, CDR2 LQKENI. The CDR3 covers 14 residues. Written as DNA, the CDR3 is TGTGCCAGCTCAGCTGGGACAGGGGGGCAGCCCCAGCATTTT. This encodes CASSAGTGGQPQHF.

The chain has TRBV7-7 and TRBJ2-2; D may match TRBD1 or TRBD2 (5 bases each). CDR1 and CDR2 from the germline V gene are SSHAT and FNYEAQ (reference sequence). V lost 5 bases, J lost 1 base, and 14 bases lay in between. The CDR3 spans 16 residues. The CDR3 region has the DNA TGTGCCAGCAGCCCCGGGTTTGGGGGGAACACCGGGGAGCTGTTTTTT. As protein: CASSPGFGGNTGELFF. The whole variable domain, remainder taken from reference TRBV7-7 and TRBJ2-2, is GAGVSQSPRYKVTKRGQDVTLRCDPISSHATLYWYQQALGQGPEFLTYFNYEAQPDKSGLPSDRFSAERPEGSISTLTIQRTEQRDSAMYRCASSPGFGGNTGELFFGEGSRLTVL.

This rearrangement joins TRBV29-1 to TRBJ2-1, with TRBD2 identical over 13 bases. Germline lookup yields CDR1 SQVTM and CDR2 ANQGSEA. V dropped 7 bases and J dropped 8; count of bases not matched to a gene: 11. The length of the CDR3 is 15 residues. This chain's CDR3 is CSAQGLAGELYEQFF. CDR3 nucleotides: TGCAGCGCTCAAGGACTAGCGGGAGAACTCTATGAGCAGTTCTTC.

As for this clone: A read error may produce the germline difference seen at one junction end. This sequence joins TRBV15 and TRBJ1-4; 8 bases match TRBD1. The CDR3 is 17 residues long. From germline, CDR1 is LNHNV and CDR2 YYDKDF (reference sequence). The CDR3 sequence: CATSRASQSGGGEKLFF. The CDR3 DNA sequence: TGTGCCACCAGCAGAGCCTCACAATCAGGGGGCGGTGAAAAATTGTTTTTT.

The rearrangement joins TRBV7-5 to TRBJ2-3; whether TRBD2, the table's D call, matches the DNA was not checked. TRBV7-5 is reported as a pseudogene. The CDR3 sequence is 15 residues long. CDR3: CASSARLADTDTQYF. DNA of the CDR3: TGTGCCAGCAGCGCGAGACTAGCCGACACAGATACGCAGTATTTT.

This clone was counted a single time. The CDR3 DNA is TGCGCCAGCAGCTGGGGGACTAGCGGGGCCTACGAGCAGTACTTC. Translated, it gives CASSWGTSGAYEQYF. V is TRBV5-1 and J is TRBJ2-7; TRBD2 agrees at 13 bases. Losses at the gene ends were 3 bases for V and 2 bases for J; bases not matched to a gene: 2. Germline values: CDR1 SGHRS, CDR2 YFSETQ. The CDR3 runs to 15 residues.

This clone was found once. The genes are TRBV28 and TRBJ1-2; TRBD1 agrees at 7 bases. In germline, CDR1 is MDHEN, CDR2 SYDVKM. This CDR3 region has 13 residues. J was trimmed by 3 bases and V by 8 bases; bases with no gene match: 6. The CDR3 loop reads CASRDRAHYGYTF. The CDR3 DNA is TGTGCCAGCCGAGACAGGGCCCACTATGGCTACACCTTC.

This chain connects TRBV19 to TRBJ2-1; TRBD2 matches at 11 bases. V was clipped by 5 bases and J by 9 bases; unmatched bases: 6. CDR1 is LNHDA and CDR2 is SQIVND in the germline V gene (reference sequence). The CDR3 is 14 residues long. The CDR3 here is CASSYSGRGGEQFF. CDR3 DNA: TGTGCCAGTAGTTATAGCGGGAGGGGTGGTGAGCAGTTCTTC.

The J gene is TRBJ1-1, the V gene TRBV25-1; no firm D call. V shed 2 bases and J shed 2 bases, with 6 bases lying between them. There are 13 residues in the CDR3. Germline V gives CDR1 MGHDK, CDR2 SYGVNS. The CDR3 region is CASSEGVNTEAFF. CDR3 nucleotides: TGTGCCAGCAGTGAAGGGGTCAACACTGAAGCTTTCTTT.

This clone came up once. The chain has TRBV28 and TRBJ2-7, with no clear D. This CDR3 has 12 amino acids. Trimming shortened V by 3 bases and J by 0 bases, and 3 bases separated the two germline ends. CDR1 MDHEN and CDR2 SYDVKM come from the germline V gene. The CDR3 coding sequence is TGTGCCAGCAGTTTGAGCTCCTACGAGCAGTACTTC. The encoded protein is CASSLSSYEQYF.

The V and J genes are TRBV9 and TRBJ1-2; D not resolved. CDR3 length equals 14 residues. The V end was cut by 0 bases, the J end by 7 bases, with 13 bases between. Germline assignment: CDR1 SGDLS and CDR2 YYNGEE. The CDR3: CASSVGPSAPGYTF. Written as DNA, the CDR3 is TGTGCCAGCAGCGTAGGTCCGTCCGCTCCTGGCTACACCTTC.

V and J are TRBV6-8 and TRBJ2-3; D gene uncertain. This CDR3 region has 13 residues. CDR1 MNHGY and CDR2 SAAAGT come from the germline V gene. V shed 1 base and J shed 2 bases, with 4 bases lying between them. The CDR3 coding sequence is TGTGCCAGCAGTTACTTCTACACAGATACGCAGTATTTT. It is translated as CASSYFYTDTQYF.

In DNA, the CDR3 is TGTGCCAGCAGCCAATCTACAGATACGCAGTATTTT. Translating it yields CASSQSTDTQYF. J is TRBJ2-3 and V is TRBV16; D remains unclear. Germline CDR1 reads KGHSY; CDR2 reads FQNENV. The CDR3 loop spans 12 amino acids. Trimming removed 0 bases at V and 3 bases at J, with 1 base between.

This chain uses TRBV6-8 with TRBJ2-1; D assignment may be TRBD1 or TRBD2 (6 bases each). Trimming shortened V by 6 bases and J by 11 bases, and 17 bases separated the two germline ends. Germline CDR1 MNHGY, CDR2 SAAAGT. CDR3 length: 13 amino acids. CDR3 loop: CASSLGGGTQQFF. In DNA, the CDR3 is TGTGCCAGCAGCCTGGGCGGCGGGACACAGCAGTTCTTC.

This chain joins TRBV5-1 and TRBJ1-1; D gene uncertain. The germline CDR1 and CDR2 sequences are SGHRS and YFSETQ. There are 14 residues in the CDR3. With 4 bases removed from V and 5 bases from J, the gap between germline ends came to 15 bases. The CDR3 region has the DNA TGCGCCAGCAGCAGCGGTAGCGGCGGGACTGAAGCTTTCTTT. Encoded protein: CASSSGSGGTEAFF.

The J gene is TRBJ2-7, the V gene TRBV6-8, with 11 positions matching TRBD2. In germline, CDR1 is MNHGY, CDR2 SAAAGT. CDR3 length equals 15 residues. The V segment lost 6 bases and the J segment 2 bases; nucleotides outside the gene matches: 6. CDR3 sequence: CASSPPSGGTYEQYF. The DNA for the CDR3 is TGTGCCAGCAGCCCCCCTAGCGGGGGGACCTACGAGCAGTACTTC.

This rearrangement joins TRBV14 to TRBJ1-3, with D perhaps TRBD1 (6 bases). Germline lookup yields CDR1 SGHDN and CDR2 FVKESK. This CDR3 has 16 amino acids. Trimming stripped 1 base from V and 0 bases from J, with 10 bases between. CDR3 amino acids: CASSQGGPYSGNTIYF. For the CDR3, the DNA is TGTGCCAGCAGCCAAGGGGGGCCCTACTCTGGAAACACCATATATTTT.

The chain couples TRBV19 to TRBJ1-2; D call uncertain. Per germline, CDR1 LNHDA and CDR2 SQIVND (reference sequence). The CDR3 is made up of 12 amino acids. V lost 3 bases and J 5 bases, leaving 7 bases between the germline ends. The CDR3 protein is CASSIGEYGYTF. CDR3 in DNA: TGTGCCAGTAGTATCGGGGAGTATGGCTACACCTTC.

This chain joins TRBV6-7 and TRBJ2-3, with 10 bases matching TRBD2. TRBV6-7 is labeled an ORF, and its function is uncertain. The CDR3 consists of 17 residues. The junction had 12 bases not matched to a gene; V was cut back by 5 bases and J by 4 bases. DNA of the CDR3: TGTGCCAGCAGTCCGGGTCCAGCGGGGGGGCAGGCAGATACGCAGTATTTT. This codes for CASSPGPAGGQADTQYF.

The chain employs TRBV14 and TRBJ1-1; the match to TRBD1 covers 11 bases. This CDR3 contains 16 residues. Trimming took 0 bases from V and 6 from J; bases not matched to a gene: 6. Germline V gene lookup returns CDR1 SGHDN and CDR2 FVKESK. CDR3 DNA: TGTGCCAGCAGCCAAGAGGCCCCGGGACAGGGGGCTGAAGCTTTCTTT. Translated: CASSQEAPGQGAEAFF.

The sample holds a few counts of this clone. The rearrangement links TRBV18 to TRBJ2-1, with 12 bases that match TRBD2. Germline CDR1 reads KGHSH; CDR2 reads LQKENI. V trimming: 8 bases; J trimming: 7 bases; junction bases outside the gene matches: 6. This CDR3 is 14 amino acids long. The CDR3 protein is CASAGLAGPNEQFF. The CDR3 DNA reads TGTGCCAGCGCCGGACTAGCGGGGCCAAATGAGCAGTTCTTC.

This chain joins TRBV7-5 and TRBJ2-3; the table's D call of TRBD2 was not tested on the DNA. TRBV7-5 is listed as a pseudogene. This CDR3 is 17 amino acids long. The CDR3 nucleotides are TGTGCCAGCAATCCCAAGGCTGGGCGGGGGGGCACAGATACGCAGTATTTT. It is translated as CASNPKAGRGGTDTQYF.

The chain combines TRBV6-8 with TRBJ2-7; possibly TRBD1 for D (6 bases). Trimming cost V 10 bases and J 4 bases, with 17 bases left between them. CDR1 is MNHGY and CDR2 is SAAAGT in the germline V gene. CDR3 size: 13 residues. The CDR3 DNA follows: TGTGCCATCAGCCCCCGGACAGTTTACGAGCAGTACTTC. It encodes CAISPRTVYEQYF.

The J gene is TRBJ2-3, the V gene TRBV28; 10 bases line up with TRBD2. Germline V CDR1 and CDR2: MDHEN, SYDVKM. This CDR3 is built from 16 residues. V lost 6 bases and J lost 4; bases outside the gene matches: 10. The CDR3 protein is CASSPPSGSPPDTQYF. The CDR3 DNA follows: TGTGCCAGCAGCCCCCCTAGCGGGAGTCCTCCAGATACGCAGTATTTT.

The rearrangement links TRBV10-1 to TRBJ2-5, with a possible D match to TRBD2 (5 bases). V was pared by 6 bases and J by 5 bases, with 16 bases between. From germline, CDR1 is WNHNN and CDR2 SYGVQD (reference sequence). This CDR3 has 14 amino acids. CDR3 protein: CASSPEEAPETQYF. CDR3 bases: TGCGCCAGCAGCCCCGAGGAGGCTCCGGAGACCCAGTACTTC.

This chain uses TRBV5-1 with TRBJ2-5; TRBD1 agrees at 12 bases. Germline V gene lookup returns CDR1 SGHRS and CDR2 YFSETQ. The CDR3 extends over 15 amino acids. V was clipped by 4 bases and J by 5 bases; unmatched bases: 6. CDR3 protein: CASSGGQGAGETQYF. CDR3 DNA sequence: TGCGCCAGCAGCGGGGGACAGGGGGCCGGCGAGACCCAGTACTTC.

The chain employs TRBV19 and TRBJ1-2; D is ambiguous. V gave up 4 bases and J gave up 8 bases, with 11 bases separating them. Germline lookup yields CDR1 LNHDA and CDR2 SQIVND (reference sequence). This CDR3 has 12 residues. The CDR3 spells CASSRRAEGYTF. DNA of the CDR3: TGTGCCAGTAGTAGACGCGCGGAAGGCTACACCTTC.